Listed here are 5 T cell receptor beta chains from one sample, sequenced in a study of cytomegalovirus exposure and HLA in healthy donors. PCR involved 60 Vbeta and 13 Jbeta primers. The repertoire was sequenced with immunoSEQ multiplex PCR; TCRdb's copy has only in-frame clones and lacks some. The data show around 93,000 clones, roughly four fifths seen once. Specimen: PBMCs. These TCRs come from a man under 40 in good health and CMV-seropositive.

V gene TRBV18 combines with J gene TRBJ1-3, with D possibly matching TRBD1 (6 bases). CDR1 and CDR2 (germline): KGHSH, LQKENI. There are 13 residues in the CDR3. V gave up 0 bases and J gave up 10 bases, with 10 bases separating them. CDR3 DNA sequence: TGTGCCAGCTCACCACCGATCGACAGGACCATATATTTT. Residues: CASSPPIDRTIYF.

With regard to this clone: One end of the junction is discordant with germline, which a read error may explain. J is TRBJ2-2 and V is TRBV28, with 7 bases that match TRBD1. Germline values: CDR1 MDHEN, CDR2 SYDVKM. The CDR3 length is 12 residues. CDR3 amino acids: CAGTENTGELFF. In DNA form, the CDR3 reads TGCGCCGGGACAGAGAACACCGGGGAGCTGTTTTTT.

CDR3 in amino acids: CASSSNRVGEQYF. CDR3 bases: TGTGCCAGCAGTTCCAACAGGGTGGGCGAGCAGTACTTC. V is TRBV28 and J is TRBJ2-7; a weak D match, TRBD1 (6 bases). V shed 4 bases and J shed 6 bases, with 13 bases lying between them. The CDR3 is 13 residues long. CDR1 is MDHEN, CDR2 SYDVKM, per germline.

The chain carries TRBV7-2 and TRBJ2-7, with 8 nucleotides matching TRBD2. CDR1 and CDR2 (germline): SGHTA, FQGNSA. Trimming cost V 4 bases and J 2 bases; bases outside gene matches: 7. The CDR3 consists of 15 residues. The CDR3 DNA reads TGTGCCAGCAGCTCCCCGGGACTAGACACCTACGAGCAGTACTTC. Translation gives CASSSPGLDTYEQYF.

V is TRBV6-6 and J is TRBJ2-2, with 7 bases that match TRBD1. CDR3 length: 16 residues. The V gene's germline CDR1 is MNHNY and CDR2 SVGAGI (reference sequence). V was clipped by 6 bases and J by 4 bases; unmatched bases: 11. The CDR3 DNA is TGTGCCAGCAGGTTGGACAGGACCCAAAGCACCGGGGAGCTGTTTTTT. Translating it yields CASRLDRTQSTGELFF.